The 5 T cell receptor beta chains reported below all come from one sample, sequenced in a study of T cell repertoires in cytomegalovirus infection. MiXCR, run by TCRdb on the reads, gives a single entry per CDR3 protein. The sample yields 150,000 to 200,000 distinct CDR3 sequences, roughly 14% seen once. Material: PBMCs. These receptors all come from a human donor in good health (CMV status not recorded). Some clones in this sample may be carry-over from other donors' samples.

This clonotype appeared many times. The chain links TRBV19 to TRBJ2-7; possibly TRBD1 for D (5 bases). The germline V and J ends were trimmed by 5 bases and 6 bases, with 14 bases remaining between them. Per germline, CDR1 LNHDA and CDR2 SQIVND (reference sequence). This CDR3 region has 13 residues. CDR3 sequence: CASSGPTALEQYF. In DNA, the CDR3 is TGTGCCAGTAGTGGGCCGACAGCTCTCGAGCAGTACTTC.

This clonotype was detected only once. The chain employs TRBV9 and TRBJ1-2; 9 bases map to TRBD1. The CDR3 is 17 residues long. From germline, CDR1 is SGDLS and CDR2 YYNGEE. Trimming took 0 bases from V and 3 from J; bases not matched to a gene: 9. This CDR3 is CASSVGQGERMDYGYTF. CDR3 coding DNA: TGTGCCAGCAGCGTAGGACAGGGGGAACGGATGGACTATGGCTACACCTTC.

Notes on this clonotype: A much larger clone is a single base away; this may be a read error. This CDR3 reads CATSFETTYEQYF. The CDR3 DNA reads TGTGCCACCAGCTTCGAGACTACCTACGAGCAGTACTTC. The rearrangement links TRBV7-4 to TRBJ2-7; D possibly corresponds to TRBD2 (5 bases). Germline assignment: CDR1 SGHVT and CDR2 SQSDAQ. The CDR3 covers 13 residues.

The V gene is TRBV28, the J gene TRBJ2-1; 9 bases are shared with TRBD2. Germline V gives CDR1 MDHEN, CDR2 SYDVKM. This CDR3 spans 16 amino acids. After removal of 1 base from V and 7 bases from J, the junction contained 8 bases not matched to a gene. The CDR3 DNA sequence: TGTGCCAGCAGTTTATATACGGCGGGAGGGAGAAATGAGCAGTTCTTC. Translation gives CASSLYTAGGRNEQFF.

This clonotype was seen a handful of times. V and J are TRBV7-9 and TRBJ1-1; 11 nucleotides align to TRBD1. J gave up 4 bases and V 4 bases, and 8 bases lay outside the gene matches. The CDR3 is 16 amino acids. The germline CDR1 and CDR2 sequences are SEHNR and FQNEAQ (reference sequence). The CDR3 DNA reads TGTGCCAGCAGCTGGGACAGGGGGGTGGCGGGCACTGAAGCTTTCTTT. Residues: CASSWDRGVAGTEAFF.